These 21 T cell receptor beta chains were sequenced from one sample in a study of T-cell memory formation after mild COVID-19. TCRdb re-analysed the 5' RACE reads in MiXCR, keeping a single row per CDR3 protein. The sample holds about 610,000 distinct CDR3 sequences, roughly 17% seen once. Sequenced: PBMCs or a T cell subset sorted from them (not recorded which). These receptors were taken from an adult woman who had mild COVID-19 (a few samples of this study predate the infection). Cell type and time point are not known.

J is TRBJ2-1 and V is TRBV4-1, with 11 nucleotides matching TRBD1. CDR1 is MGHRA, CDR2 YSYEKL, per germline. J lost 7 bases, V lost 2 bases, and 4 bases had no gene match. CDR3 size: 15 residues. The CDR3 nucleotides are TGCGCCAGCAGCCAACTGGACAGGGGGCTGAATGAGCAGTTCTTC. This encodes CASSQLDRGLNEQFF.

This clonotype has a handful of counts. The rearrangement links TRBV6-1 to TRBJ2-2; D not certain. The CDR3 is 12 amino acids. Germline lookup yields CDR1 MNHNS and CDR2 SASEGT. The V and J ends lost 11 bases and 7 bases respectively, with 14 bases between them. Here the CDR3 reads CACPWRGGELFF. The CDR3 DNA reads as TGTGCCTGTCCCTGGCGCGGCGGGGAGCTGTTTTTT.

There are a few counts of this clonotype. V and J are TRBV7-2 and TRBJ2-7, with 9 positions matching TRBD2. The CDR3 consists of 17 residues. The germline V gene encodes CDR1 SGHTA and CDR2 FQGNSA. Trimming removed 3 bases from V and 3 bases from J; junction bases left unmatched: 12. CDR3 in amino acids: CASSFNSGGLADYEQYF. CDR3 coding DNA: TGTGCCAGCAGCTTTAATAGTGGGGGACTAGCAGACTACGAGCAGTACTTC.

In this sample, this clonotype turned up a few times. J is TRBJ1-1 and V is TRBV6-1, with 8 bases lining up with TRBD1. Germline assignment: CDR1 MNHNS and CDR2 SASEGT. CDR3 length equals 15 residues. V gave up 3 bases and J gave up 0 bases; unmatched junction bases: 3. DNA of the CDR3: TGTGCCAGCAGTGACCCAGGGGGCATGAACACTGAAGCTTTCTTT. Protein sequence: CASSDPGGMNTEAFF.

The rearrangement joins TRBV7-8 to TRBJ2-7, with D perhaps TRBD1 (6 bases). The CDR3 consists of 15 residues. Germline assignment: CDR1 SGHVS and CDR2 FQNEAQ. V was clipped by 2 bases and J by 0 bases, with 11 bases between them. CDR3 DNA sequence: TGTGCCAGCAGCTTATATCAGGGGAGCTCCTACGAGCAGTACTTC. Protein product: CASSLYQGSSYEQYF.

This clonotype turned up a few times. The gene calls are TRBV25-1 and TRBJ2-3; weak D call: TRBD2 (6 bases). Germline CDR1 reads MGHDK; CDR2 reads SYGVNS. The CDR3 runs 14 residues. Trimming took off 8 bases at V and 2 bases at J, with 14 bases between the two ends. This CDR3 is CASGEASNTDTQYF. The CDR3 DNA sequence: TGTGCCAGCGGGGAGGCTAGTAACACAGATACGCAGTATTTT.

Only a few counts were recorded for this clonotype. The CDR3 loop is CAISERRGDIAKNIQYF. As DNA, the CDR3 is TGTGCCATCAGTGAACGCCGAGGTGATATAGCCAAAAACATTCAGTACTTC. The chain uses TRBV10-3 and TRBJ2-4; no clear D gene. The CDR3 length is 17 residues. CDR1 ENHRY and CDR2 SYGVKD come from the germline V gene. V dropped 3 bases and J dropped 0 bases, with 15 bases sitting between them.

The chain has TRBV14 and TRBJ2-7; D possibly corresponds to TRBD2 (6 bases). This CDR3 contains 14 residues. Deletions cut 2 bases from V and 2 bases from J, with 10 bases between. The germline V gene has CDR1 SGHDN and CDR2 FVKESK. The CDR3 bases are TGTGCCAGCAGCCAATGGGGGACTGCCTACGAGCAGTACTTC. Amino acids: CASSQWGTAYEQYF.

This clonotype was counted between two and nine times. V and J are TRBV6-5 and TRBJ2-2; the D is unclear. Germline CDR1 is MNHEY and CDR2 is SVGAGI. Between the trimmed V and J ends, which lost 2 bases and 5 bases, there was a span of 15 bases. The CDR3 extends over 16 amino acids. The DNA of the CDR3 is TGTGCCAGCAGTTACCCACTCGGCCGAGGAACCGGGGAGCTGTTTTTT. It specifies CASSYPLGRGTGELFF.

This clonotype was picked up many times. The chain links TRBV24-1 to TRBJ2-2; D gene unclear. The CDR3 is 13 residues long. CDR1 is KGHDR and CDR2 is SFDVKD in the germline V gene. Trimming removed 6 bases at V and 1 base at J, with 5 bases between. Here the CDR3 DNA reads TGTGCCACCAGTCTCCTGAACACCGGGGAGCTGTTTTTT. Its protein product is CATSLLNTGELFF.

The V call is TRBV24-1, the J call TRBJ2-3; tentative D call: TRBD1 (5 bases). The V end lost 9 bases, the J end lost 3 bases, and 12 bases lay between the germline ends. The CDR3 has 13 amino acids. CDR1 KGHDR and CDR2 SFDVKD come from the germline V gene. Written as DNA, the CDR3 is TGTGCCACCGCCCGGGCAGGGACAGATACGCAGTATTTT. It encodes CATARAGTDTQYF.

This clonotype was picked up many times. The chain is built from TRBV18 and TRBJ2-7, with D perhaps TRBD2 (5 bases). Looked up from germline, CDR1 is KGHSH and CDR2 is LQKENI. V gave up 3 bases and J gave up 5 bases, with 14 bases separating them. The CDR3 sequence is 14 residues long. The CDR3 DNA reads TGTGCCAGCTCACCGCAGACCCGAGGGAACGAGCAGTACTTC. As protein: CASSPQTRGNEQYF.

This clonotype was found a few times. The rearrangement uses TRBV20-1 and TRBJ2-7; 8 nucleotides align to TRBD2. Looked up from germline, CDR1 is DFQATT and CDR2 is SNEGSKA (reference sequence). Trimming cost V 6 bases and J 7 bases; bases outside gene matches: 17. The CDR3 has 15 residues. The CDR3 spells CSAHPVGSGNYEQYF. The CDR3 DNA reads TGCAGTGCCCACCCCGTCGGTAGCGGGAACTATGAGCAGTACTTC.

In its sample, this clonotype was seen a few times. The genes are TRBV20-1 and TRBJ1-6; the D gene is possibly TRBD1 (6 bases). Germline CDR1 is DFQATT and CDR2 is SNEGSKA (reference sequence). This CDR3 has 13 residues. Trimming stripped 5 bases from V and 6 bases from J, with 11 bases between. In DNA form, the CDR3 reads TGCAGTGCTTTAAAGGACAGTAATTCACCCCTCCACTTT. This translates into CSALKDSNSPLHF.

This clonotype occurred a few times. The V call is TRBV6-4, the J call TRBJ2-3; 11 nucleotides line up with TRBD2. Germline CDR1 reads MRHNA; CDR2 reads SNTAGT. The CDR3 consists of 16 residues. J gave up 4 bases and V 6 bases, and 9 bases lay outside the gene matches. The CDR3 coding sequence is TGTGCCAGCAGCGCCCAAACTAGCGGGGGATCAGATACGCAGTATTTT. This encodes CASSAQTSGGSDTQYF.

This rearrangement joins TRBV27 to TRBJ1-2, with a possible D match to TRBD1 (6 bases). V was clipped by 6 bases and J by 1 base, with 12 bases between them. Germline V CDR1 and CDR2: MNHEY, SMNVEV (reference sequence). This CDR3 spans 14 amino acids. The CDR3 coding sequence is TGTGCCAGCAGCCCGGGGGCGTATAACTATGGCTACACCTTC. Encoded protein: CASSPGAYNYGYTF.

The gene calls are TRBV4-2 and TRBJ2-7, with 10 bases matching TRBD2. CDR3 length: 16 amino acids. Germline lookup yields CDR1 LGHNA and CDR2 YNFKEQ. The J segment lost 3 bases and the V segment lost 0 bases, leaving 5 bases of the junction unmatched. The CDR3 loop reads CASSQDFSGGNYEQYF. Written as DNA, the CDR3 is TGTGCCAGCAGCCAAGATTTTAGCGGGGGGAACTACGAGCAGTACTTC.

This clonotype has a handful of counts. The rearrangement joins TRBV24-1 to TRBJ2-1; D could derive from TRBD1 or TRBD2 (5 bases each). Trimming removed 3 bases from V and 2 bases from J, with 10 bases in between. Germline V gene sequence: CDR1 KGHDR, CDR2 SFDVKD. The CDR3 covers 15 residues. Written as DNA, the CDR3 is TGTGCCACCAGTGATGACGGGACCCCCTACAATGAGCAGTTCTTC. It translates to CATSDDGTPYNEQFF.

V is TRBV2 and J is TRBJ2-3, with 9 bases aligning to TRBD2. V shed 4 bases and J 1 base; nucleotides not matched to a gene: 3. The CDR3 has 15 residues. In germline, CDR1 is SNHLY, CDR2 FYNNEI. Written as DNA, the CDR3 is TGTGCCAGCAGTGCCCCTAGCGGGGGCACAGATACGCAGTATTTT. It codes for CASSAPSGGTDTQYF.

V is TRBV12-3 or TRBV12-4 and J is TRBJ1-2, with D unclear. The CDR3 is made up of 15 amino acids. Trimming took 2 bases from V and 7 from J, leaving 17 bases between them. The CDR3 spells CASSLTHGPGSGYTF. The CDR3 region has the DNA TGTGCCAGCAGTTTAACCCATGGGCCAGGCTCTGGCTACACCTTC.

The CDR3 region has the DNA TGTGCCAGCAGCTCACATTGGGTTGGTTATGAGCAGTTCTTC. Translation gives CASSSHWVGYEQFF. This chain uses TRBV7-9 with TRBJ2-1; D call uncertain. The V gene's germline CDR1 is SEHNR and CDR2 FQNEAQ (reference sequence). The CDR3 is 14 amino acids. The V and J ends lost 4 bases and 8 bases respectively, with 15 bases between them.